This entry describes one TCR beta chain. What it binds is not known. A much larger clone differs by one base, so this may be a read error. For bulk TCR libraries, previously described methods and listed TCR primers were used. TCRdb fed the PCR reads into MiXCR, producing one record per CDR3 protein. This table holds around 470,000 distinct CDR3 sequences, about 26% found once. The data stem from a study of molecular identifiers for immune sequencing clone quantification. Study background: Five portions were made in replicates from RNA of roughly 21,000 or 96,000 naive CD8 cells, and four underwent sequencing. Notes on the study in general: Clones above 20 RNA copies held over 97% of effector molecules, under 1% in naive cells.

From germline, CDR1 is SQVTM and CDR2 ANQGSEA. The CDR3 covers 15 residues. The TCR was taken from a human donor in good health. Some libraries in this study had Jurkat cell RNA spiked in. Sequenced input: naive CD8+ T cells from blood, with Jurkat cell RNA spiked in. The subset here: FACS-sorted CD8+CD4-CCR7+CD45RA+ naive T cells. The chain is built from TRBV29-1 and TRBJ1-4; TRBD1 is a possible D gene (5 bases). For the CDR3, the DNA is TGCAGCGTCACCGGGACGGAGAGTTCTAATGAAAAACTGTCTTTT. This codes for CSVTGTESSNEKLSF.